This record concerns one T cell receptor (beta chain) sequence. V shed 11 bases, J shed 8 bases, and the junction held 20 bases outside the gene matches. CDR1 and CDR2 (germline): WSHSY, SAAADI. The CDR3 has 15 amino acids. This sample was taken from a study of blood T cell repertoires in COVID-19. As for the study in general: The United States, Italy and Spain provided the acute and convalescent COVID-19 samples. The cDNA or gDNA used as material had been derived from T cells, B-cell-depleted T cells, or PBMCs.

In the authors' workflow: It was from reference gene primer amplification that nucleated cell counts were estimated. This table comes from immunoSEQ multiplex PCR, and its TCRdb copy is limited to in-frame clones, with some not included. Clone size and V and J calls were adopted from that table, with D and trimming inferred from the DNA. The sample records about 68,000 clones, approximately 85% being singletons. The origin of this receptor is a man over 45 with acute or convalescent COVID-19. The source material was peripheral blood. The chain combines TRBV10-2 with TRBJ1-2, with 7 bases matching TRBD1. CDR3 region: CAAGGPRDISWGYTF. CDR3 sequence (DNA): TGCGCCGCAGGGGGACCCCGGGACATTTCTTGGGGCTACACCTTC.